What follows is one TCR beta chain and its context. Its antigen remains unidentified. The data belong to a study of T cell responses to AZD1222 COVID-19 vaccine. Overall study context: Second-dose schedules of about 4 or about 12 weeks were combined.

Findings of the study overall: Spike-specific TCR breadth and depth both grew after two AZD1222 doses.

This CDR3 comprises 15 residues. V was shortened by 2 bases and J by 0 bases, with 9 bases between the two germline ends. From germline, CDR1 is SGHRS and CDR2 YFSETQ. Some clones are missing from TCRdb's copy, which holds only in-frame ones; the method was immunoSEQ multiplex PCR. The table has 120,000 to 150,000 clones, approximately 90% seen once; the top ten hold approximately 6%. The chain employs TRBV5-1 and TRBJ1-3, with D possibly matching TRBD1 (5 bases). Sequenced material: peripheral blood, taken on day 0 of AZD1222 vaccination. The sequence derives from an adult in good health. The DNA for the CDR3 is TGCGCCAGCAGCTTCACAGGCCTCTCTGGAAACACCATATATTTT. It specifies CASSFTGLSGNTIYF.